What follows are 22 T cell receptor beta chains derived from one specimen sequenced in a study of cytomegalovirus exposure and HLA in healthy donors. The PCR made use of 60 Vbeta and 13 Jbeta primers. The protocol was immunoSEQ multiplex PCR, while the TCRdb copy is restricted to in-frame clones and leaves out a portion. The repertoire holds about 190,000 clones, with 65% to 90% as singletons. The sequenced sample consisted of PBMCs. The receptors come from a man between 35 and 55 years old in good health and CMV-seropositive.

This sequence joins TRBV6-5 and TRBJ1-6, with D perhaps matching TRBD1 (5 bases). Germline lookup yields CDR1 MNHEY and CDR2 SVGAGI. V was pared by 6 bases and J by 9 bases, with 18 bases between. The CDR3 consists of 15 residues. The CDR3 DNA sequence: TGTGCCAGCAGCAAGGGGCAGGACGTCTTTTCACCCCTCCACTTT. It is translated as CASSKGQDVFSPLHF.

The rearrangement links TRBV19 to TRBJ2-5; 8 bases match TRBD2. CDR1 LNHDA and CDR2 SQIVND come from the germline V gene (reference sequence). V was pared by 5 bases and J by 5 bases, with 1 base of the junction left unmatched. The CDR3 loop spans 12 amino acids. CDR3: CASSRLAETQYF. CDR3 coding DNA: TGTGCCAGTAGTCGACTAGCGGAGACCCAGTACTTC.

This chain links TRBV19 with TRBJ1-5, with D perhaps TRBD1 (6 bases). CDR3 length equals 14 residues. V lost 6 bases and J lost 5, with 14 bases in between. Germline CDR1 reads LNHDA; CDR2 reads SQIVND (reference sequence). The CDR3 DNA reads TGTGCCAGTAGAAACGGACAGCCCTATCAGCCCCAGCATTTT. This encodes CASRNGQPYQPQHF.

The V call is TRBV9, the J call TRBJ1-3, with 10 bases that match TRBD1. Germline V gene sequence: CDR1 SGDLS, CDR2 YYNGEE. The CDR3 loop spans 16 amino acids. V was clipped by 3 bases and J by 4 bases; unmatched bases: 7. CDR3 DNA: TGTGCCAGCAGCGCCCGGGACAGGGGATCCGGAAACACCATATATTTT. It translates to CASSARDRGSGNTIYF.

The chain couples TRBV19 to TRBJ1-5; 10 nucleotides line up with TRBD1. The CDR3 length is 14 residues. J was trimmed by 7 bases and V by 7 bases; bases with no gene match: 7. Per germline, CDR1 LNHDA and CDR2 SQIVND (reference sequence). CDR3 in DNA: TGTGCCAGTACTCTGACAGGGGGCCAGCAGCCCCAGCATTTT. The encoded protein is CASTLTGGQQPQHF.

CDR3 loop: CASSLEPGRTYNEQFF. The CDR3 DNA sequence: TGTGCCAGCAGCTTAGAGCCAGGTAGGACCTACAATGAGCAGTTCTTC. The V gene is TRBV11-2, the J gene TRBJ2-1; D remains ambiguous. The germline gives CDR1 SGHAT, CDR2 FQNNGV. The CDR3 covers 16 residues. Deletions cut 0 bases from V and 2 bases from J, with 11 bases between.

The chain recombines TRBV6-5 with TRBJ1-1, with 7 bases that match TRBD1. The CDR3 totals 13 residues. The trim removed 7 bases at V and 3 bases at J, leaving 5 bases unmatched. Germline values: CDR1 MNHEY, CDR2 SVGAGI. CDR3 residues: CASTEQGYTEAFF. The CDR3 DNA reads TGTGCCAGCACCGAACAGGGGTACACTGAAGCTTTCTTT.

The chain has TRBV29-1 and TRBJ1-1; 9 nucleotides align to TRBD1. CDR3 length: 15 residues. Germline V gives CDR1 SQVTM, CDR2 ANQGSEA. V lost 3 bases to trimming and J lost 5 bases; unmatched junction nucleotides: 10. In DNA form, the CDR3 reads TGCAGCGTTGACCATAACAGGGGGCCGGGGACTGAAGCTTTCTTT. This gives the protein CSVDHNRGPGTEAFF.

The CDR3 is CASSGTGDSYGYTF. In nucleotides, the CDR3 is TGTGCCAGCAGCGGGACAGGGGATTCCTATGGCTACACCTTC. This sequence joins TRBV6-4 and TRBJ1-2; 10 bases match TRBD1. The CDR3 is 14 amino acids. After removal of 6 bases from V and 4 bases from J, the junction contained 5 bases not matched to a gene. Germline V gene sequence: CDR1 MRHNA, CDR2 SNTAGT.

The J gene is TRBJ2-1, the V gene TRBV7-9, with D possibly TRBD2 on 5 matching bases. The V and J ends lost 1 base and 3 bases respectively, with 10 bases between them. CDR1 SEHNR and CDR2 FQNEAQ come from the germline V gene (reference sequence). The CDR3 has 15 amino acids. CDR3 nucleotide sequence: TGTGCCAGCAGCTTAGGGGTTGGACTCTACAATGAGCAGTTCTTC. Translated, it gives CASSLGVGLYNEQFF.

The chain carries TRBV6-1 and TRBJ1-5; TRBD1 matches 7 bases. This CDR3 region has 15 residues. The germline gives CDR1 MNHNS, CDR2 SASEGT. The junction had 7 bases not matched to a gene; V was cut back by 6 bases and J by 2 bases. In DNA form, the CDR3 reads TGTGCCAGCAGCGATAGACAGGGAGGCAATCAGCCCCAGCATTTT. Its protein product is CASSDRQGGNQPQHF.

The chain links TRBV5-6 to TRBJ1-1; 7 bases are shared with TRBD1. Germline V gene data show CDR1 as SGHDT and CDR2 as YYEEEE. The CDR3 runs 13 residues. The trim removed 4 bases at V and 3 bases at J, leaving 3 bases unmatched. CDR3 DNA sequence: TGTGCCAGCAGCATAGGGGGCTACACTGAAGCTTTCTTT. This codes for CASSIGGYTEAFF. Complete variable domain (other parts from reference TRBV5-6 and TRBJ1-1): DAGVTQSPTHLIKTRGQQVTLRCSPKSGHDTVSWYQQALGQGPQFIFQYYEEEERQRGNFPDRFSGHQFPNYSSELNVNALLLGDSALYLCASSIGGYTEAFFGQGTRLTVV.

This clone was seen a handful of times. This sequence joins TRBV19 and TRBJ1-5; unclear D gene. V was pared by 5 bases and J by 2 bases, with 13 bases between. The CDR3 covers 15 residues. CDR1 and CDR2 from the germline V gene are LNHDA and SQIVND (reference sequence). The DNA for the CDR3 is TGTGCCAGTAGTCCCCGTGGAGCTCGCAATCAGCCCCAGCATTTT. Its protein product is CASSPRGARNQPQHF.

The gene calls are TRBV5-4 and TRBJ1-1; possible D gene TRBD1, 5 bases. The CDR3 sequence is 14 residues long. Germline CDR1 is SGHNT and CDR2 is YYREEE (reference sequence). CDR3 in DNA: TGTATGGTGACTCTCACCTCGGGGGGGAGTGAAGCTTTCTTT. Its translation is CMVTLTSGGSEAFF.

The chain couples TRBV6-1 to TRBJ1-4; D gene unclear. Trimming shortened V by 7 bases and J by 8 bases, and 11 bases separated the two germline ends. Per the germline V gene, CDR1 is MNHNS and CDR2 is SASEGT. The CDR3 is 12 amino acids. The CDR3 bases are TGTGCCAGCACGGGAGGTGGGGAAAAACTGTTTTTT. The encoded protein is CASTGGGEKLFF.

This chain uses TRBV15 with TRBJ1-5; unclear D gene. V shed 1 base and J shed 4 bases, with 11 bases lying between them. CDR3 length: 15 amino acids. Germline values: CDR1 LNHNV, CDR2 YYDKDF (reference sequence). The CDR3 coding sequence is TGTGCCACCAGCAGAGTAAATGTCCGGAATCAGCCCCAGCATTTT. Its protein is CATSRVNVRNQPQHF. Based on the CDR3 plus reference TRBV15 and TRBJ1-5, the full variable domain is DAMVIQNPRYQVTQFGKPVTLSCSQTLNHNVMYWYQQKSSQAPKLLFHYYDKDFNNEADTPDNFQSRRPNTSFCFLDIRSPGLGDTAMYLCATSRVNVRNQPQHFGDGTRLSIL.

On this clone itself: Germline and junction disagree at one end, which may indicate a read error. The V call is TRBV6-1, the J call TRBJ2-7, with 8 bases fitting TRBD1. Per the germline V gene, CDR1 is MNHNS and CDR2 is SASEGT. The CDR3 totals 14 residues. The CDR3 sequence: CASSEARGRYEQYF. In DNA form, the CDR3 reads TGTGCCAGCAGCGAAGCCAGGGGGCGGTACGAGCAGTACTTC.

This clone was counted a single time. This chain connects TRBV5-6 to TRBJ2-1; 9 nucleotides agree with TRBD2. The junction had 11 bases not matched to a gene; V was cut back by 2 bases and J by 8 bases. This CDR3 has 16 amino acids. Germline V CDR1 and CDR2: SGHDT, YYEEEE. The CDR3 loop reads CASSFRRWRGGDEQFF. CDR3 nucleotide sequence: TGTGCCAGCAGCTTTCGCCGGTGGCGGGGGGGCGATGAGCAGTTCTTC.

This clone was detected only a few times. This chain links TRBV6-1 with TRBJ1-5; D unresolved. The V gene's germline CDR1 is MNHNS and CDR2 SASEGT. V lost 4 bases and J 1 base, leaving 8 bases between the germline ends. The CDR3 consists of 14 residues. This chain's CDR3 is CASSGQSSNQPQHF. CDR3 DNA sequence: TGTGCCAGCAGTGGGCAGTCCAGCAATCAGCCCCAGCATTTT.

The CDR3: CASSQGRGSSYNSPLHF. CDR3 nucleotide sequence: TGCGCCAGCAGCCAAGGAAGGGGGAGCTCCTATAATTCACCCCTCCACTTT. V is TRBV4-3 and J is TRBJ1-6, with D perhaps TRBD1 (6 bases). V was pared by 1 base and J by 0 bases, with 10 bases between. The CDR3 is 17 amino acids. Germline V gives CDR1 LGHNA, CDR2 YSLEER.

The V gene is TRBV7-9, the J gene TRBJ1-1; 7 nucleotides match TRBD1. This CDR3 comprises 12 residues. V shed 5 bases and J 6 bases; nucleotides not matched to a gene: 3. Germline V gene lookup returns CDR1 SEHNR and CDR2 FQNEAQ (reference sequence). The CDR3, as DNA: TGTGCCAGCAGCCAAGACAGGGCTGAAGCTTTCTTT. Its translation is CASSQDRAEAFF.

In nucleotides, the CDR3 is TGTGCCAGCAGAACGGGGACAGCTTATAATGAAAAACTGTTTTTT. It specifies CASRTGTAYNEKLFF. The chain recombines TRBV7-9 with TRBJ1-4, with TRBD1 matching over 7 bases. This CDR3 comprises 15 residues. V was clipped by 6 bases and J by 4 bases; unmatched bases: 8. Germline V gene sequence: CDR1 SEHNR, CDR2 FQNEAQ (reference sequence).